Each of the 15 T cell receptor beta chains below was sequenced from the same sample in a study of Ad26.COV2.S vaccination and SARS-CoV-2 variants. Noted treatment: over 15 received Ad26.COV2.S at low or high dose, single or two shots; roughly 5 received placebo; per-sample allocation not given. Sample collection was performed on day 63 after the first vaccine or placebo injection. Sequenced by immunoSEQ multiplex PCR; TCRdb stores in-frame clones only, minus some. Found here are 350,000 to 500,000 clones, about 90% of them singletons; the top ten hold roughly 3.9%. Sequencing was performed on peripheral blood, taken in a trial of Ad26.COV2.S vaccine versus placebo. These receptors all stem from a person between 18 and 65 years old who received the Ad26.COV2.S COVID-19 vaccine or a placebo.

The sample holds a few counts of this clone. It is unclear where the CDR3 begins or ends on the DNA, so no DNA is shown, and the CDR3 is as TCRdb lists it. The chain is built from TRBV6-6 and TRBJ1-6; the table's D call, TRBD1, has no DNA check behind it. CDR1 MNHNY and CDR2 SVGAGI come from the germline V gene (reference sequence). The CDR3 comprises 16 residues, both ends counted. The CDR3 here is CASSSSTGGIGSPLHF.

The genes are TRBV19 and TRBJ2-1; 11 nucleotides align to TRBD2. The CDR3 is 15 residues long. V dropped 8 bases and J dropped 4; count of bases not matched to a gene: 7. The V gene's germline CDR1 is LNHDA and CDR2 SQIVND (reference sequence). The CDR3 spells CASRLVAGGYNEQFF. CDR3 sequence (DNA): TGTGCCAGTCGCCTGGTAGCGGGAGGGTACAATGAGCAGTTCTTC.

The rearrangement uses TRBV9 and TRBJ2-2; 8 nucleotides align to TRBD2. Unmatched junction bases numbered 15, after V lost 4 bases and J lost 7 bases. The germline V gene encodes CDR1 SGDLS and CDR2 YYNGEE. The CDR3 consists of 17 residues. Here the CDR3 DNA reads TGTGCCAGCAGCCCCCGCGGGAGCGGGAGACTTGGCGGGGAGCTGTTTTTT. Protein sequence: CASSPRGSGRLGGELFF.

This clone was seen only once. The CDR3 coding sequence is TGTGCCAGCAGCCAAGACGCGGGGTGGACAGAGACCCAGTACTTC. Amino acid sequence: CASSQDAGWTETQYF. The chain joins TRBV14 to TRBJ2-5, with D maybe TRBD2 (6 bases). V lost 0 bases to trimming and J lost 4 bases, with 12 bases between them. The CDR3 contains 15 residues. Germline V gene data show CDR1 as SGHDN and CDR2 as FVKESK.

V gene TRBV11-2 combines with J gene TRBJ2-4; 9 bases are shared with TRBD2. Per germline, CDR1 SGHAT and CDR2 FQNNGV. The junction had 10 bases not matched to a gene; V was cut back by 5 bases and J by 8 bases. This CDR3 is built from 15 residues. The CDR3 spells CASSLSGTSKDIQYF. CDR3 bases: TGTGCCAGCAGCCTCTCCGGGACTAGCAAGGACATTCAGTACTTC.

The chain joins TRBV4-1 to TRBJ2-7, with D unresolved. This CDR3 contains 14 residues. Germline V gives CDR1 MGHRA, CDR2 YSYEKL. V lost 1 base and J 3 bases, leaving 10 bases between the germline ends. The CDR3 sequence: CASSQGVLDYEQYF. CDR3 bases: TGCGCCAGCAGCCAAGGGGTACTTGACTACGAGCAGTACTTC.

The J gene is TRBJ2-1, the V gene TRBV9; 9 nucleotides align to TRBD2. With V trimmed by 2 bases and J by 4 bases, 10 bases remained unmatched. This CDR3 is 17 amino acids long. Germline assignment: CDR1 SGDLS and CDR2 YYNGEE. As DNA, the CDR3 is TGTGCCAGCAGCGTCATAGATAGCGGGAGAGTTTACAATGAGCAGTTCTTC. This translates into CASSVIDSGRVYNEQFF.

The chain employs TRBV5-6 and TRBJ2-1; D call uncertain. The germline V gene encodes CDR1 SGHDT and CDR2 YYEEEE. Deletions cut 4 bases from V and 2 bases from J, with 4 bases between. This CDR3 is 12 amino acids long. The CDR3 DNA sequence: TGTGCCAGCAGCGGAGCCTACAATGAGCAGTTCTTC. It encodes CASSGAYNEQFF.

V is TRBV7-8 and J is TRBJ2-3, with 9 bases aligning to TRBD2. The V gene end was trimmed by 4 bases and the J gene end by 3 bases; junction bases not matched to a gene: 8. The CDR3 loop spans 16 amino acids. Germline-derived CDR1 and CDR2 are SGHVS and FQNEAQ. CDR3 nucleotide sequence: TGTGCCAGCAGCTCTGTAGCGGGAGTCATAACAGATACGCAGTATTTT. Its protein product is CASSSVAGVITDTQYF.

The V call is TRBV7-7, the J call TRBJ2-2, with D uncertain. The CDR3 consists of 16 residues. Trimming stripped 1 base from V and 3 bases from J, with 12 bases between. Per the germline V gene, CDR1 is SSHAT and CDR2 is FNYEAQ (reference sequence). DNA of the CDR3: TGTGCCAGCAGCTTAGAGGTTTCCTCGGACACCGGGGAGCTGTTTTTT. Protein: CASSLEVSSDTGELFF.

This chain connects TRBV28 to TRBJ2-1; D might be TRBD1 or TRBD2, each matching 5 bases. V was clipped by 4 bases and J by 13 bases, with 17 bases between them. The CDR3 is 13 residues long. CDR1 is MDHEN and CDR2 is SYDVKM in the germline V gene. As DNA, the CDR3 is TGTGCCAGCAGTTCCCAGGTCACGGGGCGCCAGTTCTTC. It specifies CASSSQVTGRQFF.

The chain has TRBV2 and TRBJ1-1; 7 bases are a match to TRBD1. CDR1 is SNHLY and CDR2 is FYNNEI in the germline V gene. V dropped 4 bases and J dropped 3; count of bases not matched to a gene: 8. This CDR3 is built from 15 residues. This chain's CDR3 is CASSVHRGRDTEAFF. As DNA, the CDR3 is TGTGCCAGCAGTGTCCACAGGGGTAGGGACACTGAAGCTTTCTTT. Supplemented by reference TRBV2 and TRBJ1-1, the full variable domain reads EPEVTQTPSHQVTQMGQEVILRCVPISNHLYFYWYRQILGQKVEFLVSFYNNEISEKSEIFDDQFSVERPDGSNFTLKIRSTKLEDSAMYFCASSVHRGRDTEAFFGQGTRLTVV.

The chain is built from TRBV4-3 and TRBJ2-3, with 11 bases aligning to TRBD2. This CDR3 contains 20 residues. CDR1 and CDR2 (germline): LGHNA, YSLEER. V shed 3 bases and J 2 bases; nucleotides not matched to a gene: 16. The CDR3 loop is CASSHTGGSGRARATDTQYF. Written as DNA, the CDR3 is TGCGCCAGCAGCCACACGGGTGGTAGCGGGAGGGCTCGGGCCACAGATACGCAGTATTTT.

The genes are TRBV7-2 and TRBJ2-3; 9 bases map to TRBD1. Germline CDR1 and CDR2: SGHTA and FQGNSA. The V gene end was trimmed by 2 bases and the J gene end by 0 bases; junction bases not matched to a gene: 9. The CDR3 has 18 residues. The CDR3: CASSLPDRGGKSTDTQYF. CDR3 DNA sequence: TGTGCCAGCAGCTTACCCGACAGGGGGGGAAAGAGCACAGATACGCAGTATTTT.

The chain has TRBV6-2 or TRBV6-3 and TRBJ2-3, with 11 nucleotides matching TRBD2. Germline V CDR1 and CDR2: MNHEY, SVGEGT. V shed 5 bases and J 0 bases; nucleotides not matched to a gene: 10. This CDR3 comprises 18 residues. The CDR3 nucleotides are TGTGCCAGCAGTCTAATAATCAGACTAGCGGGAAGCACAGATACGCAGTATTTT. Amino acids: CASSLIIRLAGSTDTQYF.